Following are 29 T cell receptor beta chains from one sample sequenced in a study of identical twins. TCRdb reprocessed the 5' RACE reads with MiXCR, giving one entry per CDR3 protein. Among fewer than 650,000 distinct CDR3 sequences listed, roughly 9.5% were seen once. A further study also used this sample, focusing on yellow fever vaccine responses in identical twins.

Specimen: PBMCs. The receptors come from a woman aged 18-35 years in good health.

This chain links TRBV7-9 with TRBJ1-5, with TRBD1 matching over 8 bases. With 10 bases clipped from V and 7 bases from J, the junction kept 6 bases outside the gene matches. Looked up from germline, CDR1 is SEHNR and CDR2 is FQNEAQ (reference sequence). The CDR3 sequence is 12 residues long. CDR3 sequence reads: CATATGEQPQHF. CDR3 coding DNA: TGTGCCACCGCGACAGGGGAGCAGCCCCAGCATTTT.

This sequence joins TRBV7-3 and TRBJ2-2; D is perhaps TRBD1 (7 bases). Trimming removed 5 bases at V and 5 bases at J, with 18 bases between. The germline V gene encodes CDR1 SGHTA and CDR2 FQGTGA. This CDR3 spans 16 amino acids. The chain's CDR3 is CASSPPGGQKTGELFF. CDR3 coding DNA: TGTGCCAGCAGCCCCCCAGGGGGGCAGAAAACCGGGGAGCTGTTTTTT.

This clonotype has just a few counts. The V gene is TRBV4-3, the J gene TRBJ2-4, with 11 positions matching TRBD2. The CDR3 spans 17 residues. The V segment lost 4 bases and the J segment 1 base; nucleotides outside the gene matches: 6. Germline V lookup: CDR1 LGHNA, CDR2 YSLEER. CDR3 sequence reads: CASSPNSGRAAKNIQYF. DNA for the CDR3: TGCGCCAGCAGCCCAAATAGCGGGAGGGCCGCCAAAAACATTCAGTACTTC.

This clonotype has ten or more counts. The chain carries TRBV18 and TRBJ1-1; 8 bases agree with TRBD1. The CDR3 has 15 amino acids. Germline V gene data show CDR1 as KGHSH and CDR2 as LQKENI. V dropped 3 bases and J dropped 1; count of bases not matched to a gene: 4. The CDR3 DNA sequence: TGTGCCAGCTCACCGACAGGGGCGGGGAACACTGAAGCTTTCTTT. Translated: CASSPTGAGNTEAFF.

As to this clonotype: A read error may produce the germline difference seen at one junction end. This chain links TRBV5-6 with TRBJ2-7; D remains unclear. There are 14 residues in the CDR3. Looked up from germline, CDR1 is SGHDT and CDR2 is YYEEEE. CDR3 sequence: CAISHAPFSYEQYF. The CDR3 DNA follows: TGTGCCATCAGCCACGCGCCTTTCTCCTACGAGCAGTACTTC.

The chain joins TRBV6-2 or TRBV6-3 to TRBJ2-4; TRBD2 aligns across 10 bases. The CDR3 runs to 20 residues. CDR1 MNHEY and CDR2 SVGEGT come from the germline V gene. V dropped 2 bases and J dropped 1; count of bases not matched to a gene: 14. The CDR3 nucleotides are TGTGCCAGCAGTTACCAAGCGGGGCTAGCGGGAGATAAGGCCAAAAACATTCAGTACTTC. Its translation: CASSYQAGLAGDKAKNIQYF.

The CDR3 here is CASSTLAGVPGELFF. The CDR3 DNA is TGTGCCAGCAGTACACTAGCGGGAGTTCCCGGGGAGCTGTTTTTT. The genes are TRBV6-5 and TRBJ2-2; 11 nucleotides align to TRBD2. CDR3 length equals 15 residues. The junction had 5 bases not matched to a gene; V was cut back by 5 bases and J by 6 bases. The V gene's germline CDR1 is MNHEY and CDR2 SVGAGI.

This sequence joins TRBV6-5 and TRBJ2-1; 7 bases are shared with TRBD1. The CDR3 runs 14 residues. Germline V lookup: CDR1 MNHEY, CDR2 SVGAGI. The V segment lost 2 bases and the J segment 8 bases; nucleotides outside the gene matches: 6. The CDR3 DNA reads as TGTGCCAGCAGTTACGGACAGGTTTGGGATGAGCAGTTCTTC. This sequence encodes CASSYGQVWDEQFF.

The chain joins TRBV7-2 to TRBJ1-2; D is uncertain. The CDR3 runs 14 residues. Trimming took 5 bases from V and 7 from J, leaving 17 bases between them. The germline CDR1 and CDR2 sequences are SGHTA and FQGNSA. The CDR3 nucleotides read TGTGCCAGCAGCGTAATATGGGGTACTGGTGGCTACACCTTC. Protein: CASSVIWGTGGYTF.

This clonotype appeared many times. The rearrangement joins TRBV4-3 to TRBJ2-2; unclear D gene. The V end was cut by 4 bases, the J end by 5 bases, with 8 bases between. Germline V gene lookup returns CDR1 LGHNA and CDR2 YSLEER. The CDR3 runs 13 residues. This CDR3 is CASSPQETGELFF. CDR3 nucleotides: TGCGCCAGCAGCCCCCAGGAAACCGGGGAGCTGTTTTTT.

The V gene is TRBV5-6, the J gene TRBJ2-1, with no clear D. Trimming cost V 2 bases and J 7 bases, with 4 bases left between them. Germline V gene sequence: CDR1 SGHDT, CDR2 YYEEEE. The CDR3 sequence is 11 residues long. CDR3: CASSFRNEQFF. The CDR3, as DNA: TGTGCCAGCAGCTTCAGGAATGAGCAGTTCTTC.

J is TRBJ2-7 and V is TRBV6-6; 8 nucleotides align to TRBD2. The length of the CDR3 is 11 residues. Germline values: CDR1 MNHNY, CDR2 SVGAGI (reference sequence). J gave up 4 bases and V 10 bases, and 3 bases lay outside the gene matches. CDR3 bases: TGTGCCACGGGGGGGGAGTACGAGCAGTACTTC. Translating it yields CATGGEYEQYF.

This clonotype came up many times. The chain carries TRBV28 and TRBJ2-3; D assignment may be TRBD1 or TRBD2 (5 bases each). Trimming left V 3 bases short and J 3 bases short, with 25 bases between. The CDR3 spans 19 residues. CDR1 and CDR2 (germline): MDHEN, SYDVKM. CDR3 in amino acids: CASSFSPLERDGGTDTQYF. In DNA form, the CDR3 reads TGTGCCAGCAGTTTTTCCCCTCTCGAACGGGACGGTGGGACAGATACGCAGTATTTT. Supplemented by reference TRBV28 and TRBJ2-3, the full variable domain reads DVKVTQSSRYLVKRTGEKVFLECVQDMDHENMFWYRQDPGLGLRLIYFSYDVKMKEKGDIPEGYSVSREKKERFSLILESASTNQTSMYLCASSFSPLERDGGTDTQYFGPGTRLTVL.

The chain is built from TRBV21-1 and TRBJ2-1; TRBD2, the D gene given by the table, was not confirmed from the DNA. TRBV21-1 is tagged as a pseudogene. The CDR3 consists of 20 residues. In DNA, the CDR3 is TGTGCCAGCAGCAAATCTAACTCGGGAGGATGGACCCGGCAATACAATGAGCAGTTCTTC. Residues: CASSKSNSGGWTRQYNEQFF.

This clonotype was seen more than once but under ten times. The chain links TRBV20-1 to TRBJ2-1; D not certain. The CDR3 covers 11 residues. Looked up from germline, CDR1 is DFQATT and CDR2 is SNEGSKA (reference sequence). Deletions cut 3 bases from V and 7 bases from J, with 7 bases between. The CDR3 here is CSASPQNEQFF. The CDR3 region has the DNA TGCAGTGCTAGTCCCCAAAATGAGCAGTTCTTC.

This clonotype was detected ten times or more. CDR3 region: CSVEGSGVVRELFF. CDR3 bases: TGCAGCGTTGAAGGGAGCGGGGTGGTCAGGGAGCTGTTTTTT. The genes are TRBV29-1 and TRBJ2-2; 7 bases map to TRBD2. There are 14 residues in the CDR3. The germline CDR1 and CDR2 sequences are SQVTM and ANQGSEA. Trimming at V came to 1 base and at J to 9 bases, leaving 8 bases not matched to a gene.

The CDR3, as DNA: TGCAGCGTCGTCGACAGGGTTTGGACTGAAGCTTTCTTT. It codes for CSVVDRVWTEAFF. The chain recombines TRBV29-1 with TRBJ1-1; the match to TRBD1 covers 7 bases. Looked up from germline, CDR1 is SQVTM and CDR2 is ANQGSEA. Trimming at V came to 6 bases and at J to 5 bases, leaving 9 bases not matched to a gene. The CDR3 covers 13 residues.

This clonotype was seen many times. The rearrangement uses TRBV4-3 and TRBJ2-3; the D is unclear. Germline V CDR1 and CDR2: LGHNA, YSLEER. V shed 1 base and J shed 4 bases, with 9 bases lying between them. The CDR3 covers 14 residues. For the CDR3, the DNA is TGCGCCAGCAGCCAAGTTTCAGGCCCAGATACGCAGTATTTT. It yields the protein CASSQVSGPDTQYF.

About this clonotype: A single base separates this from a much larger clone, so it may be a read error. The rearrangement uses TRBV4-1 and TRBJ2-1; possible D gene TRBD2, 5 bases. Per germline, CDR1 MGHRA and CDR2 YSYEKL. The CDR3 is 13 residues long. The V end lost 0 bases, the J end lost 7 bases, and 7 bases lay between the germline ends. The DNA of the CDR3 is TGCGCCAGCAGCCAAGACGGGGAAAATGAGCAGTTCTTC. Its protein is CASSQDGENEQFF.

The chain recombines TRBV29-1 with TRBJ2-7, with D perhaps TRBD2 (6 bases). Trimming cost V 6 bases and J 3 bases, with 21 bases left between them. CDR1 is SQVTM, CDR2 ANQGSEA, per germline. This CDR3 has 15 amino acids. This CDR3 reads CSVNTGGDLGYEQYF. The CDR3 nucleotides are TGCAGCGTAAATACCGGGGGTGATTTAGGCTACGAGCAGTACTTC.

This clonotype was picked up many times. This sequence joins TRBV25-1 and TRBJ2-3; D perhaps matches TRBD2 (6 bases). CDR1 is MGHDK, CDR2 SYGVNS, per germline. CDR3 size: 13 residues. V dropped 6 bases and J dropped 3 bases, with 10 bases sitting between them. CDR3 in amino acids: CASRVGGTDTQYF. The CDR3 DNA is TGTGCCAGCAGGGTGGGAGGAACAGATACGCAGTATTTT.

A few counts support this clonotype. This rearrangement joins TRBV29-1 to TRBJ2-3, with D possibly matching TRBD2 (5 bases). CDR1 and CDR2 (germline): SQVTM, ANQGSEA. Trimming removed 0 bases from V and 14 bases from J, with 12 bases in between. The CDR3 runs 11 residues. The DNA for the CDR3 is TGCAGCGTTGAAGATCTCACGGGGTGGTATTTT. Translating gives CSVEDLTGWYF.

The CDR3 DNA reads as TGTGCCATCAGGGGACAGACCACCGGGGAGCTGTTTTTT. It codes for CAIRGQTTGELFF. This chain links TRBV10-3 with TRBJ2-2; 7 positions match TRBD1. V was clipped by 6 bases and J by 4 bases; unmatched bases: 2. CDR1 ENHRY and CDR2 SYGVKD come from the germline V gene. The CDR3 length is 13 residues.

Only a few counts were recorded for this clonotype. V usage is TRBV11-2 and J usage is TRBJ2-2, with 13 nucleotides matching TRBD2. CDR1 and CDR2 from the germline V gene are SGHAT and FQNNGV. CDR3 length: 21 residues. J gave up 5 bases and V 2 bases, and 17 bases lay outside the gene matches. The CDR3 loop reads CASSLYTRGLAGQKDTGELFF. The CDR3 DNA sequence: TGTGCCAGCAGCTTATATACTCGGGGACTAGCGGGACAAAAAGATACCGGGGAGCTGTTTTTT.

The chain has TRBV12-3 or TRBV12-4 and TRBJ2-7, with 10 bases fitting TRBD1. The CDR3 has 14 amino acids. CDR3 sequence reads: CATNTGQGTYEQYF. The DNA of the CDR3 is TGTGCGACCAACACGGGACAGGGGACCTACGAGCAGTACTTC.

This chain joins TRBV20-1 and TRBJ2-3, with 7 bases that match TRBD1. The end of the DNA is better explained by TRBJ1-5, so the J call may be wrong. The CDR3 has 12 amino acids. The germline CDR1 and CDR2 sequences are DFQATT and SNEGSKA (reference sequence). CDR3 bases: TGCAGTGCTAGAGGGGGGACAGATACGCAGCATTTT. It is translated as CSARGGTDTQHF.

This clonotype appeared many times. CDR3 in amino acids: CASSQDLAANEQFF. The DNA for the CDR3 is TGCGCCAGCAGCCAAGATCTCGCCGCCAACGAGCAGTTCTTC. This chain joins TRBV4-3 and TRBJ2-1; no clear D. Trimming cost V 0 bases and J 10 bases, with 13 bases left between them. The CDR3 consists of 14 residues. Germline assignment: CDR1 LGHNA and CDR2 YSLEER.

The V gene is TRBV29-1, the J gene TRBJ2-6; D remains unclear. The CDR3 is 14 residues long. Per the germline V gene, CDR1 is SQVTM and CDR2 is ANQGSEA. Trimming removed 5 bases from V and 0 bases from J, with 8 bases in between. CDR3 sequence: CSVQRNSGANVLTF. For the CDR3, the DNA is TGCAGCGTTCAGAGGAACTCTGGGGCCAACGTCCTGACTTTC.

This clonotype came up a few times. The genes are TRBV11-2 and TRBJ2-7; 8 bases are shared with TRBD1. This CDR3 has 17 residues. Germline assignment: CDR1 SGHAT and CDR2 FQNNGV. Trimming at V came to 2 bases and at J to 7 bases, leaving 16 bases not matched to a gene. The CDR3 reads CASSLRWTGSMSREQYF. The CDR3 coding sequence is TGTGCCAGCAGCTTAAGATGGACAGGGAGCATGAGTCGTGAGCAGTACTTC.